The next 16 T cell receptor beta chains were all read from a single sample in a study of T cells in women clearing cervical HPV infection. Produced via immunoSEQ multiplex PCR; TCRdb's table is partial and in-frame only. The sample has roughly 34,000 clones. Material: blood buffy coat. The receptors were sampled from a woman aged 18 to 75 with a cervical HPV16 infection that either progressed to CIN3+ or cleared (not recorded which).

A note on this clone: The read ends 3 residues before the CDR3 terminus; that terminus is restored from the germline J gene. V and J are TRBV19 and TRBJ1-1, with D uncertain. The CDR3 sequence is 13 residues long. Germline V gene lookup returns CDR1 LNHDA and CDR2 SQIVND (reference sequence). Trimming took 0 bases from V and 5 from J, leaving 7 bases between them. This chain's CDR3 is CASSIEQRTEAFF. CDR3 DNA (partial): TGTGCCAGTAGTATAGAGCAGCGGACTGAA.

Comment on this clone: Read data end 3 residues before the CDR3 end; the end is taken from the germline J gene. V usage is TRBV7-8 and J usage is TRBJ1-4, with D perhaps matching TRBD1 (5 bases). The germline V gene has CDR1 SGHVS and CDR2 FQNEAQ. This CDR3 region has 18 residues. V was trimmed by 4 bases and J by 0 bases, leaving 18 bases between them. Here the CDR3 reads CASSSILTDVATNEKLFF. The sequenced part of the CDR3 DNA is TGTGCCAGCAGCTCAATCTTGACAGACGTTGCAACTAATGAAAAA.

As for this clone: The CDR3 goes on 3 residues after the read ends, and that part is filled in from the germline J gene. The gene calls are TRBV29-1 and TRBJ1-1, with D perhaps TRBD1 (5 bases). The germline V and J ends were trimmed by 4 bases and 4 bases, with 10 bases remaining between them. The CDR3 runs 12 residues. CDR1 is SQVTM and CDR2 is ANQGSEA in the germline V gene. The CDR3: CSVVRDGTEAFF. CDR3 bases read: TGCAGCGTTGTCAGGGATGGCACTGAA. Looking up the rest from reference TRBV29-1 and TRBJ1-1 gives the full variable domain: SAVISQKPSRDICQRGTSLTIQCQVDSQVTMMFWYRQQPGQSLTLIATANQGSEATYESGFVIDKFPISRPNLTFSTLTVSNMSPEDSSIYLCSVVRDGTEAFFGQGTRLTVV.

This clone is called medium-sized based on its frequency. The read ends 3 residues early relative to the CDR3; the germline J gene fills the gap. The chain links TRBV5-1 to TRBJ2-7, with TRBD1 matching over 7 bases. CDR1 and CDR2 from the germline V gene are SGHRS and YFSETQ. With 4 bases clipped from V and 2 bases from J, the junction kept 15 bases outside the gene matches. This CDR3 contains 17 residues. CDR3 DNA (partial): TGCGCCAGCAGCCTTCCCCGGACAGGACCAACTACCTACGAG. Its protein is CASSLPRTGPTTYE. The whole CDR3 protein reads CASSLPRTGPTTYEQYF.

Points on this clone: The junction departs from the called germline gene at one end, perhaps through a read error. The CDR3 end falls 3 residues outside the read, so it is completed with the germline J gene. This CDR3 is also generated by other DNA sequences in the sample. The V gene is TRBV29-1, the J gene TRBJ1-2; weak D call: TRBD1 (6 bases). Germline V lookup: CDR1 SQVTM, CDR2 ANQGSEA. This CDR3 has 13 residues. CDR3 bases read: TGCAGCGTACCGACAGGATATTACTATGGT. As protein: CSVPTGYYYG. The whole CDR3 sequence reads CSVPTGYYYGYTF.

The sequenced CDR3 bases are TGTGCCAGCAGCTATAGGACAGGCCCTTACACAGATACG. Amino acid sequence: CASSYRTGPYTDT. The CDR3 as a whole reads CASSYRTGPYTDTQYF. The chain links TRBV5-4 to TRBJ2-3, with TRBD1 matching over 7 bases. The read ends 3 residues early relative to the CDR3; the germline J gene fills the gap. The CDR3 consists of 16 residues. The J segment lost 2 bases and the V segment lost 3 bases, leaving 9 bases of the junction unmatched. Germline CDR1 reads SGHNT; CDR2 reads YYREEE (reference sequence).

The part of the CDR3 DNA that was read is TGCAGTGCTAGGGAGGAGGGCCTGGGAGAGACC. As protein: CSAREEGLGET. The whole CDR3 region reads CSAREEGLGETQYF. The chain carries TRBV20-1 and TRBJ2-5, with TRBD2 as a possible D gene (6 bases). The CDR3 end falls 3 residues outside the read, so it is completed with the germline J gene. The germline V gene encodes CDR1 DFQATT and CDR2 SNEGSKA (reference sequence). V gave up 3 bases and J gave up 4 bases, with 15 bases separating them. CDR3 length: 14 residues.

Remarks on this clone: The read stops 3 residues short of the end of the CDR3; the missing end is completed from the germline J gene. The chain has TRBV7-9 and TRBJ2-5; 9 bases match TRBD1. This CDR3 is 15 amino acids long. V dropped 5 bases and J dropped 6; count of bases not matched to a gene: 10. Per the germline V gene, CDR1 is SEHNR and CDR2 is FQNEAQ (reference sequence). The CDR3 bases that were read are TGTGCCAGCAGCCCGGGACAGGGCGGAGGAAAGACC. Protein product: CASSPGQGGGKT. The CDR3 in full is CASSPGQGGGKTQYF.

As concerns this clone: The sequenced fragment ends 3 residues before the CDR3 boundary, so the rest is inferred from the germline J gene. The chain has TRBV11-2 and TRBJ1-4; possibly TRBD1 for D (5 bases). The CDR3 length is 15 residues. Germline values: CDR1 SGHAT, CDR2 FQNNGV. The V and J ends lost 1 base and 8 bases respectively, with 14 bases between them. The DNA read from the CDR3 is TGTGCCAGCAGCTTAGGGGGAGGGGCTGGAGAAAAA. This encodes CASSLGGGAGEK. The entire CDR3 sequence reads CASSLGGGAGEKLFF. The whole variable domain, remainder taken from reference TRBV11-2 and TRBJ1-4, is EAGVAQSPRYKIIEKRQSVAFWCNPISGHATLYWYQQILGQGPKLLIQFQNNGVVDDSQLPKDRFSAERLKGVDSTLKIQPAKLEDSAVYLCASSLGGGAGEKLFFGSGTQLSVL.

Turning to this clone: The read ends 3 residues before the CDR3 terminus; that terminus is restored from the germline J gene. The V gene is TRBV7-6, the J gene TRBJ2-3; a weak D match, TRBD2 (5 bases). The CDR3 sequence is 14 residues long. The germline V gene has CDR1 SGHVS and CDR2 FNYEAQ. The CDR3 spells CASTTFGEGKTQYF. The sequenced CDR3 bases are TGTGCCAGCACCACGTTCGGGGAAGGGAAGACG.

Concerning this clone: Its ends do not fully match the called genes, so a read error is possible. Sequencing ends 3 residues short of the CDR3 end; the germline J gene provides the rest. V is TRBV20-1 and J is TRBJ2-7; 9 nucleotides agree with TRBD2. The germline V gene has CDR1 DFQATT and CDR2 SNEGSKA (reference sequence). This CDR3 has 17 residues. This CDR3 is CSARVATSGPRRHEQYF. Partial CDR3 DNA: TGCAGTGCGAGAGTTGCGACTAGCGGCCCCAGGCGCCACGAG.

A remark on this clone: The read halts 3 residues ahead of the CDR3 end, with the missing end drawn from the germline J gene. The V and J genes are TRBV30 and TRBJ2-7; 9 nucleotides agree with TRBD1. Germline loops: CDR1 GTSNPN, CDR2 SVGIG (reference sequence). The CDR3 length is 13 residues. Trimming took 6 bases from V and 5 from J; bases not matched to a gene: 8. Incomplete CDR3 DNA: TGTGCCTGCACCACAGGGGGCTACGACGAG. Protein: CACTTGGYDE. The complete CDR3 protein is CACTTGGYDEQYF.

Remarks on this clone: The read finishes 3 residues shy of the CDR3 end, and the germline J gene is used to complete it. The rearrangement joins TRBV27 to TRBJ1-3; TRBD1 matches 8 bases. Germline loops: CDR1 MNHEY, CDR2 SMNVEV (reference sequence). The junction had 5 bases not matched to a gene; V was cut back by 2 bases and J by 2 bases. The CDR3 is 16 residues long. CDR3 DNA, as far as it was read: TGTGCCAGCAGTTTAGTCGGACAGGGAACTGGAAACACC. Its translation: CASSLVGQGTGNT. The full CDR3 protein reads CASSLVGQGTGNTIYF.

CDR3 loop: CASSARGSYNEQFF. The covered CDR3 bases are TGTGCCAGCAGTGCGCGGGGCTCCTACAATGAG. The rearrangement links TRBV2 to TRBJ2-1; D may be TRBD2 (6 bases). The read is 3 residues too short to cover the CDR3 end, so that end is filled in from the germline J gene. The CDR3 runs to 14 residues. CDR1 SNHLY and CDR2 FYNNEI come from the germline V gene. Trimming took 4 bases from V and 0 from J, leaving 7 bases between them.

Comments on this clone: The sequenced fragment ends 3 residues before the CDR3 boundary, so the rest is inferred from the germline J gene. The chain employs TRBV5-1 and TRBJ2-1; 7 nucleotides agree with TRBD1. Losses at the gene ends were 6 bases for V and 2 bases for J; bases not matched to a gene: 8. CDR3 length: 15 amino acids. Germline CDR1 reads SGHRS; CDR2 reads YFSETQ. CDR3 sequence: CASTTTGQAYNEQFF. The sequenced CDR3 bases are TGCGCCAGCACAACTACCGGACAGGCCTACAATGAG.

The CDR3 protein is CAWRVAGADTYTF. Partial CDR3 DNA: TGTGCCTGGAGGGTAGCGGGAGCAGATACC. The chain couples TRBV30 to TRBJ1-2; D ambiguous. The read stops 3 residues short of the end of the CDR3; the missing end is completed from the germline J gene. The CDR3 runs to 13 residues. Germline CDR1 is GTSNPN and CDR2 is SVGIG (reference sequence).